This T cell receptor beta chain emerged from a study of T cell responses to AZD1222 COVID-19 vaccine. Profiling relied on immunoSEQ multiplex PCR, and the TCRdb table lists in-frame clones only, not all of them. The sample has roughly 200,000 clones, roughly nine tenths seen once. The TCR sequence derives from an adult who received the MenACWY meningococcal vaccine as a control. Sequencing was performed on peripheral blood, taken 28 days after the second dose of the MenACWY control vaccine.

CDR3 in DNA: TGTGCCTGGAGTTGGAAGGGGGGCTACACCTTC. Its protein product is CAWSWKGGYTF. This rearrangement joins TRBV30 to TRBJ1-2, with D possibly being TRBD1 (5 bases). Germline V gene sequence: CDR1 GTSNPN, CDR2 SVGIG (reference sequence). Trimming took off 2 bases at V and 8 bases at J, with 9 bases between the two ends. This CDR3 has 11 amino acids.